The rows below give T cell receptor beta chains drawn from one sample of a study of T cell responses to AZD1222 COVID-19 vaccine. Only in-frame clones appear in the TCRdb table, and some are missing; sequencing was by immunoSEQ multiplex PCR. The sample has around 260,000 clones; approximately 93% are singletons. The sample was peripheral blood, taken on day 0 of AZD1222 vaccination. Receptors were obtained from an adult in good health. CDR3s include the opening cysteine and the closing phenylalanine or tryptophan. D genes are given only for firm matches. The size of a clone is reported for some rows only, either as once, few or many, or as a class for expanded clones.

j_gene,abundance,v_gene,d_gene,CDR3aa,CDR3nt
TRBJ2-7,-,TRBV7-6,TRBD1,CASSAQGTGTSHEQYF,TGTGCCAGCAGCGCCCAAGGGACAGGTACTAGCCACGAGCAGTACTTC
TRBJ1-2,-,TRBV2,-,CASRREGGYTF,TGTGCCAGCAGGCGGGAGGGTGGTTACACCTTC
TRBJ2-7,-,TRBV15,TRBD1,CATSSWGQGDYEQYF,TGTGCCACCAGCAGTTGGGGACAGGGGGATTACGAGCAGTACTTC
TRBJ2-5,-,TRBV5-4,-,CASSLVGQETQYF,TGTGCCAGCAGCTTGGTGGGGCAAGAGACCCAGTACTTC
TRBJ2-2,once,TRBV10-3,TRBD2,CAISDLAGSTGELFF,TGTGCCATCAGTGATTTAGCGGGAAGCACCGGGGAGCTGTTTTTT
TRBJ1-4,-,TRBV4-1,TRBD1,CASSPLGRTGPKNGEKLFF,TGCGCCAGCAGCCCTTTGGGGCGGACAGGGCCTAAGAACGGCGAAAAACTGTTTTTT
TRBJ2-7,once,TRBV18,TRBD2,CASSPKLAGPYEQYF,TGTGCCAGCTCACCAAAACTAGCGGGGCCCTACGAGCAGTACTTC
TRBJ1-1,-,TRBV28,TRBD1,CASREAGGDTEAFF,TGTGCCAGCCGTGAGGCAGGGGGGGACACTGAAGCTTTCTTT
TRBJ1-1,-,TRBV19,-,CASSKGARTEAFF,TGTGCCAGTAGTAAAGGGGCGCGGACTGAAGCTTTCTTT
TRBJ1-4,-,TRBV10-3,TRBD1,CAISKGQATNEKLFF,TGTGCCATCAGTAAAGGACAGGCAACTAATGAAAAACTGTTTTTT
TRBJ2-7,-,TRBV7-2,TRBD2,CASSLYELALEQYF,TGTGCCAGCAGCTTATATGAACTAGCGCTCGAGCAGTACTTC
TRBJ1-2,few,TRBV6-6,-,CASSSTGTQDYGYTF,TGTGCCAGCAGCTCAACAGGGACCCAAGACTATGGCTACACCTTC
TRBJ2-1,once,TRBV14,-,CASSLTQYGQFF,TGTGCCAGCAGCCTTACCCAATATGGGCAGTTCTTC
TRBJ1-1,-,TRBV3-1/TRBV3-2,-,CASSSHRADAFF,TGTGCCAGCAGCTCCCACCGTGCGGACGCTTTCTTT
TRBJ1-1,-,TRBV10-3,-,CAISPQGGSEAFF,TGTGCCATCAGTCCGCAGGGTGGCTCTGAAGCTTTCTTT
TRBJ2-7,-,TRBV6-5,-,CASSYEGTYEQYF,TGTGCCAGCAGTTACGAGGGTACCTACGAGCAGTACTTC
TRBJ2-4,-,TRBV7-8,TRBD2,CASSPRLAGGEWYIQYF,TGTGCCAGCAGCCCCAGGCTAGCGGGGGGGGAGTGGTACATTCAGTACTTC
TRBJ2-7,-,TRBV11-2,-,CASSTQGNPYEQYF,TGTGCCAGCAGCACTCAGGGCAACCCCTACGAGCAGTACTTC
TRBJ2-7,-,TRBV2,-,CASSPGYEQYF,TGTGCCAGCAGTCCCGGTTACGAGCAGTACTTC
TRBJ1-1,-,TRBV6-5,-,CASSFEDSNTEAFF,TGTGCCAGCAGTTTCGAGGACAGCAACACTGAAGCTTTCTTT
TRBJ2-7,-,TRBV27,-,CASSLTAAYEQYF,TGTGCCAGCAGTTTAACCGCGGCCTACGAGCAGTACTTC
TRBJ2-7,-,TRBV5-1,TRBD2,CASRPSGLAVYEQYF,TGCGCCAGCAGACCTTCAGGACTAGCGGTCTACGAGCAGTACTTC
TRBJ1-2,-,TRBV7-9,-,CASSLNSGTNYGYTF,TGTGCCAGCAGCTTAAACTCAGGGACTAACTATGGCTACACCTTC
TRBJ1-1,-,TRBV5-5,-,CASSFGSTLLRGTEAFF,TGTGCCAGCAGCTTTGGGAGCACCCTTTTAAGGGGCACTGAAGCTTTCTTT
TRBJ1-4,-,TRBV11-2,TRBD1,CASSLGGTGREKLFF,TGTGCCAGCTCCTTAGGAGGGACAGGGAGGGAAAAACTGTTTTTT
TRBJ2-2,-,TRBV27,TRBD1,CASRDRGRRELFF,TGTGCCAGCCGGGACAGGGGGCGGCGGGAGCTGTTTTTT
TRBJ2-6,-,TRBV7-2,TRBD1,CASSFSTGAGANVLTF,TGTGCCAGCAGTTTTTCGACAGGGGCTGGGGCCAACGTCCTGACTTTC
TRBJ1-3,few,TRBV7-2,-,CASRPRPSGNTIYF,TGTGCCAGCCGCCCAAGGCCCTCTGGAAACACCATATATTTT
TRBJ2-1,-,TRBV5-1,-,CASSLHGTSLYNEQFF,TGCGCCAGCAGCTTGCACGGGACTTCCCTCTACAATGAGCAGTTCTTC
TRBJ1-1,-,TRBV2,TRBD1,CASSTGTVNTEAFF,TGTGCCAGCAGTACCGGGACAGTGAACACTGAAGCTTTCTTT
TRBJ1-4,-,TRBV5-4,TRBD1,CASSLRDRGPEKLFF,TGTGCCAGCAGCTTGAGGGACAGGGGGCCGGAAAAACTGTTTTTT
TRBJ2-1,-,TRBV28,-,CASSFRGGVYNEQFF,TGTGCCAGCAGTTTTAGGGGGGGAGTATACAATGAGCAGTTCTTC
TRBJ1-4,once,TRBV2,-,CASSEVRGNEKLFF,TGTGCCAGCAGTGAGGTGCGGGGTAATGAAAAACTGTTTTTT
TRBJ2-7,-,TRBV6-5,TRBD1,CASSRRDRATYEQYF,TGTGCCAGCAGCCGCCGGGACAGGGCAACCTACGAGCAGTACTTC
TRBJ1-5,-,TRBV3-1/TRBV3-2,-,CASSPGGNQPQHF,TGTGCCAGCAGCCCCGGGGGGAATCAGCCCCAGCATTTT
TRBJ2-5,-,TRBV19,-,CASSTRGETQYF,TGTGCCAGTAGTACTCGCGGGGAGACCCAGTACTTC
TRBJ1-2,once,TRBV3-1/TRBV3-2,-,CASSQGGFYGYTF,TGTGCCAGCAGCCAAGGGGGCTTCTATGGCTACACCTTC
TRBJ1-1,-,TRBV6-5,TRBD1,CASSYSGQAGTEAFF,TGTGCCAGCAGTTACTCAGGACAGGCGGGCACTGAAGCTTTCTTT
TRBJ1-1,-,TRBV7-9,-,CASSLALNTEAFF,TGTGCCAGCAGCTTAGCGTTGAACACTGAAGCTTTCTTT
TRBJ1-1,-,TRBV5-1,-,CASSLGRENTEAFF,TGCGCCAGCAGCTTGGGCAGGGAGAACACTGAAGCTTTCTTT
TRBJ2-3,-,TRBV7-2,TRBD2,CASSEREYRADTQYF,TGTGCCAGCAGTGAGCGGGAGTACCGCGCAGATACGCAGTATTTT
TRBJ2-6,-,TRBV28,-,CASNLVGGSGANVLTF,TGTGCCAGCAACCTAGTTGGAGGGTCTGGGGCCAACGTCCTGACTTTC
TRBJ2-1,-,TRBV7-9,-,CASSPRGTKYNEQFF,TGTGCCAGCAGCCCGAGGGGGACTAAATACAATGAGCAGTTCTTC
TRBJ2-1,-,TRBV5-4,-,CASSPQIGGGSYNEQFF,TGTGCCAGCAGCCCCCAGATTGGGGGAGGCTCCTACAATGAGCAGTTCTTC
TRBJ1-2,-,TRBV2,TRBD1,CASSPGDRAGYTF,TGTGCCAGCAGTCCCGGGGACAGGGCTGGCTACACCTTC
TRBJ2-7,once,TRBV11-2,TRBD2,CASRVAGGTYEQYF,TGTGCCAGCCGAGTGGCGGGGGGGACCTACGAGCAGTACTTC
TRBJ2-1,-,TRBV29-1,-,CSVGDFDEQFF,TGCAGCGTAGGGGACTTCGATGAGCAGTTCTTC
TRBJ2-3,-,TRBV28,-,CASSLSGSSSTDTQYF,TGTGCCAGCAGTTTATCCGGCAGCTCTAGCACAGATACGCAGTATTTT
TRBJ1-5,-,TRBV19,-,CAEPRGGTPNQPQHF,TGTGCCGAGCCGCGGGGCGGGACTCCCAATCAGCCCCAGCATTTT
TRBJ2-7,-,TRBV5-1,-,CASSIAAADYEQYF,TGCGCCAGCAGCATCGCAGCGGCAGACTACGAGCAGTACTTC
TRBJ1-1,-,TRBV6-2/TRBV6-3,-,CASSSQGRITEAFF,TGTGCCAGCAGTTCTCAGGGGAGGATCACTGAAGCTTTCTTT
TRBJ2-1,-,TRBV11-2,TRBD2,CASSLERGGPNEQFF,TGTGCCAGCAGCTTGGAGCGGGGGGGCCCCAATGAGCAGTTCTTC
TRBJ2-1,-,TRBV27,-,CASSFERPSSYNEQFF,TGTGCCAGCAGTTTTGAGCGCCCGAGCTCCTACAATGAGCAGTTCTTC